Here is one T cell receptor (beta chain) with its context. The antigen is not known. CDR3 length: 18 amino acids. Trimming removed 4 bases from V and 5 bases from J; junction bases left unmatched: 11. CDR1 is SGHTA, CDR2 FQGNSA, per germline. The data were obtained in a study of cytomegalovirus exposure and HLA in healthy donors. Study-level background: Early released data comprised around 79 million unique TCRs from HLA-typed donors.

This PCR relied on a set of 60 Vbeta primers and 13 Jbeta primers. Produced via immunoSEQ multiplex PCR; TCRdb's table is partial and in-frame only. The sample comprises some 200,000 clones, over 70% of which are singletons, and 3.8% rests with the top ten. The study's findings and limits: In vitro work confirmed that a few CMV-associated chains recognize CMV antigens. The authors excluded some V segments, including TRBV6-2 and TRBV6-3, as indistinguishable.

The J gene is TRBJ2-7, the V gene TRBV7-2; 16 bases are a match to TRBD2. This TCR derives from a man aged 45 to 65 in good health and CMV-seronegative. The sample comprised PBMCs. This chain's CDR3 is CASSSRGLAGGLTDEQYF. DNA of the CDR3: TGTGCCAGCAGCTCACGGGGACTAGCGGGGGGGCTTACCGACGAGCAGTACTTC.